Detailed here is one T cell receptor beta chain. The sample comes from a study of graft-versus-host responses after intestinal transplantation. Study outcomes and limitations: High graft-versus-host to host-versus-graft clonal ratios were found in allografts of patients who had graft-donor T cell macrochimerism.

Profiling relied on immunoSEQ multiplex PCR, and the TCRdb table lists in-frame clones only, not all of them. The sample shows about 7,000 clones, around a third of them seen only once. Plates contained about 200,000 CFSE-labeled responder cells and about 200,000 irradiated, violet-dye-labeled stimulator cells. The CDR3 has 19 amino acids. Per the germline V gene, CDR1 is SGHNT and CDR2 is YYREEE (reference sequence). The J segment lost 1 base and the V segment lost 4 bases, leaving 10 bases of the junction unmatched. The clonotype comes from a human patient who was an organ donor for intestinal transplantation. The chain recombines TRBV5-4 with TRBJ2-5, with TRBD2 matching over 16 bases. The sequences come from alloreactive CD8+ T cells from a mixed lymphocyte reaction culture, collected before transplantation. The subset here: CFSE-low proliferating T cells sorted from roughly six-day pre-transplant mixed lymphocyte reaction (GvH or HvG direction). CDR3 region: CASSLYTGTSGGVQETQYF. In nucleotides, the CDR3 is TGTGCCAGCAGCCTCTACACCGGGACTAGCGGGGGGGTCCAAGAGACCCAGTACTTC.